In its sample, the clone carrying this TCR beta chain was seen many times. Its specificity is unknown. TCRdb itself ran the RT-PCR reads through MiXCR, one entry per CDR3 protein. The table includes 500,000 to 650,000 distinct CDR3 sequences, around 8% detected once. This entry is derived from a study of response to subunit inactivated influenza vaccine. Study findings and constraints: The authors suggested that few new T cells are recruited per seasonal influenza vaccination.

The V gene end was trimmed by 8 bases and the J gene end by 3 bases; junction bases not matched to a gene: 2. Germline loops: CDR1 SNHLY, CDR2 FYNNEI. This CDR3 contains 12 residues. J is TRBJ2-3 and V is TRBV2; 7 nucleotides align to TRBD1. The receptor's source is a man aged 50 to 75 who received an inactivated influenza vaccine. The material was PBMCs from blood, obtained less than 25 months after vaccination. This CDR3 is CASEQGTDTQYF. The CDR3 DNA reads as TGTGCCAGCGAACAGGGGACAGATACGCAGTATTTT.